This T cell receptor beta chain was retrieved from a study of blood T cell repertoires in COVID-19. Across the whole study: The samples span acute and convalescent COVID-19 from the United States, Italy and Spain.

The CDR3 has 13 amino acids. CDR1 and CDR2 (germline): SGHTA, FQGNSA. V was pared by 5 bases and J by 3 bases, with 7 bases between. This clone was observed a single time. Per the authors' pipeline: The assay estimated nucleated cells by amplifying reference gene primers. Here immunoSEQ multiplex PCR was the method, and the copy in TCRdb shows in-frame clones only, minus some. V, J and clone size are taken as reported in that table, and D and trimming were inferred from the DNA itself. Here the sample spans 250,000 to 350,000 clones, around 85% being singletons. Sequencing used peripheral blood. The rearrangement links TRBV7-2 to TRBJ2-2, with D perhaps matching TRBD2 (6 bases). The source is a human donor with COVID-19, enrolled during active disease. The donor label of this sample is uncertain. As DNA, the CDR3 is TGTGCCAGCAGCCGGGAGCACACCGGGGAGCTGTTTTTT. Residues: CASSREHTGELFF.